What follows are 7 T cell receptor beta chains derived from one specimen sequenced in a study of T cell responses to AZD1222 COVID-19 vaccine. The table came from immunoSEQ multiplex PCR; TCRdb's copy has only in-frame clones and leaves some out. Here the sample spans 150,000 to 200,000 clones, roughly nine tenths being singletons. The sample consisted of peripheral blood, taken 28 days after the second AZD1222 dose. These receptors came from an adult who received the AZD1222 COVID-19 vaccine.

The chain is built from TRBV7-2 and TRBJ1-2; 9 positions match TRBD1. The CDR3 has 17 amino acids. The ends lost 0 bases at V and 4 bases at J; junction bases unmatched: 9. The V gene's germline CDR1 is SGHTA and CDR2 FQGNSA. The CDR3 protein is CASSLASQGARGYGYTF. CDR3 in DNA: TGTGCCAGCAGCTTAGCGTCACAGGGGGCGCGGGGCTATGGCTACACCTTC. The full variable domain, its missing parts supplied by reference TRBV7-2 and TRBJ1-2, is GAGVSQSPSNKVTEKGKDVELRCDPISGHTALYWYRQSLGQGLEFLIYFQGNSAPDKSGLPSDRFSAERTGGSVSTLTIQRTQQEDSAVYLCASSLASQGARGYGYTFGSGTRLTVV.

CDR3 in DNA: TGCGCCAGCTGCGTCGGGGGCAGGTCAGATACGCAGTATTTT. This sequence encodes CASCVGGRSDTQYF. This chain uses TRBV5-1 with TRBJ2-3, with D tentatively TRBD1 or TRBD2 (6 bases each). Germline V gene sequence: CDR1 SGHRS, CDR2 YFSETQ. The V and J ends lost 7 bases and 4 bases respectively, with 16 bases between them. The CDR3 consists of 14 residues.

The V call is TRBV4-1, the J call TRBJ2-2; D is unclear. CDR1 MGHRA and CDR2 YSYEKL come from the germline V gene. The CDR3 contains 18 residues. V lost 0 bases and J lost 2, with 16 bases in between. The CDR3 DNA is TGCGCCAGCAGCCAAGATCGGATTAGGGTATCTAACACCGGGGAGCTGTTTTTT. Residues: CASSQDRIRVSNTGELFF.

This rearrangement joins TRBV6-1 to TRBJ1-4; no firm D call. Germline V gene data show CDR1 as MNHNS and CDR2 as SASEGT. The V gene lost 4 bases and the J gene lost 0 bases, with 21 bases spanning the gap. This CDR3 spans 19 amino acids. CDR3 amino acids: CASSVVFILGSATNEKLFF. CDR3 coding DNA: TGTGCCAGCAGTGTGGTCTTCATTTTAGGATCGGCAACTAATGAAAAACTGTTTTTT.

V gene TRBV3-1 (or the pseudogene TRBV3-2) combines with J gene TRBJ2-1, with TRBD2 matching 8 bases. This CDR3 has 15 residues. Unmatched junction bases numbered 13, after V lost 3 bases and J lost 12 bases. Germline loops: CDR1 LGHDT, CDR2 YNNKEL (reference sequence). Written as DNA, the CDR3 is TGTGCCAGCAGCCAGGGCAGTCGGGGGGGCCAAGGGCAGTTCTTC. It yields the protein CASSQGSRGGQGQFF.

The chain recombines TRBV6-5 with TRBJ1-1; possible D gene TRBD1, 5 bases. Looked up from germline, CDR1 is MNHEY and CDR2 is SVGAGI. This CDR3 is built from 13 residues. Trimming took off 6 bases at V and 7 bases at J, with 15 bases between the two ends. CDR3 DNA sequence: TGTGCCAGCAGCATCTTCAGGGCGGTTGAAGCTTTCTTT. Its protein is CASSIFRAVEAFF.

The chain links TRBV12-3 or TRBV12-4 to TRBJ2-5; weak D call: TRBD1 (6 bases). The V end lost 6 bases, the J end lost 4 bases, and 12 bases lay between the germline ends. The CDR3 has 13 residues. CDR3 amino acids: CASSPGQLETQYF. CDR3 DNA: TGTGCCAGCAGCCCCGGACAGTTAGAGACCCAGTACTTC.